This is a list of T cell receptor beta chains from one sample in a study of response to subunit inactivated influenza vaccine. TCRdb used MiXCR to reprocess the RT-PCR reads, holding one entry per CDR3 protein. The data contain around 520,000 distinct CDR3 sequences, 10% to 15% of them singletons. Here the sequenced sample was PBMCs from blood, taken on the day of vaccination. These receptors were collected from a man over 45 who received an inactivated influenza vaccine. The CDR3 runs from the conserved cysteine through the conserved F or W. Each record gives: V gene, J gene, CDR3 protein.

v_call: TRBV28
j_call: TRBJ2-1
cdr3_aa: CASSQGGPNNEQFF

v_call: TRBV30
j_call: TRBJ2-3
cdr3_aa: CAWSAGTSVDTQYF

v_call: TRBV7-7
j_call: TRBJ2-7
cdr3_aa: CASSLDPESRIYEQYF

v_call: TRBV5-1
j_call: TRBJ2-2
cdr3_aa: CASSLGAGPPNTGELFF

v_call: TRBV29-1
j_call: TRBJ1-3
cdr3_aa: CSVRTSGNTIYF

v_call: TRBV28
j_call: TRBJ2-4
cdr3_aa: CASTHGASGVLAKNIQYF

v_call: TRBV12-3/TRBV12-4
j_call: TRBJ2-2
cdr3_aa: CASQGANTGELFF

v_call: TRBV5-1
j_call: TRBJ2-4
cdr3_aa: CASSPATIAGDIQYF

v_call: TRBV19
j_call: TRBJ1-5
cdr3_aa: CASSIGREFNQPQHF

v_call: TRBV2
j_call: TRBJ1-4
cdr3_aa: CASRGGLDEKLFF

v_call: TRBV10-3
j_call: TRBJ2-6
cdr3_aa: CAISESGGWAGANVLTF

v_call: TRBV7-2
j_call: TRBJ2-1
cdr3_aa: CASSLSNTGSQQFF

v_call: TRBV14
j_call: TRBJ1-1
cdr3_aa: CASSHDRVGNTEAFF

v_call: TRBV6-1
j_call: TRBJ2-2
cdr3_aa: CASSPWQGAGTGELFF

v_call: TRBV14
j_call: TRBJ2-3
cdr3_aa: CASSHATSGRAPDTQYF

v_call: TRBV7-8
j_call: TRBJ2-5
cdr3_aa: CASSLDVDYSSGGEETQYF

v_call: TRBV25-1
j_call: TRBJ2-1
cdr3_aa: CASSSGSSNEQFF

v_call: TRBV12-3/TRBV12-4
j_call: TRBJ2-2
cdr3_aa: CASNTYTGELFF

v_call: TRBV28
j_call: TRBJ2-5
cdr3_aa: CASSFFRIGQETQYF

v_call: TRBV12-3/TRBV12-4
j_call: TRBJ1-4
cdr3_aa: CASSLRGPGEKLFF

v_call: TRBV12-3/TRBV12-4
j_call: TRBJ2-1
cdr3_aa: CASRPPSGPFLFF

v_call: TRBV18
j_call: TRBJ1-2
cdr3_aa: CASSPNRGQTETNYGYTF

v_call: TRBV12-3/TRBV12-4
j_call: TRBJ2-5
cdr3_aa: CASSTQQGTQETQYF

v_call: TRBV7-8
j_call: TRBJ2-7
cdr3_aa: CASSLVRREQYF

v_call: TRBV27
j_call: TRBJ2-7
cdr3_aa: CASSPQAGRGYEQYF

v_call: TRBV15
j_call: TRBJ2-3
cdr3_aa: CATSRGLGLAGVNTDTQYF

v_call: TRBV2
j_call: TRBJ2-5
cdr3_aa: CASKRERETQYF

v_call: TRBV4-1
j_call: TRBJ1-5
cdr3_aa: CASSRATGGISNQPQHF

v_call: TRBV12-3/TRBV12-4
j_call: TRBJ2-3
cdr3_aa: CASRRLWPGAPKSTDTQYF

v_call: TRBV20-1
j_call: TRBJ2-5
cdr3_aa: CSASGSGETQYF

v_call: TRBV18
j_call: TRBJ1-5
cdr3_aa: CASSQGSDQPQHF

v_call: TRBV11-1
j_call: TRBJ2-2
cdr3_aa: CASSPRLAGGRSGTGELFF

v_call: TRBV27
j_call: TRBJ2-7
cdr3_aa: CASSLTGLAHYEQYF

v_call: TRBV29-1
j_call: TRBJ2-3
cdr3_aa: CSVHDRPSTDTQYF

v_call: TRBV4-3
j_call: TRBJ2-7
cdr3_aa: CASSQDSGSSEQYF

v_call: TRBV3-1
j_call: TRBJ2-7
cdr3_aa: CASSRNRYEQYF

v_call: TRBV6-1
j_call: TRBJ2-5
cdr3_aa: CASSLSRASGQETQYF

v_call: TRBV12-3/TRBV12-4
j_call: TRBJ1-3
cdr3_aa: CASSINDGEGNTIYF

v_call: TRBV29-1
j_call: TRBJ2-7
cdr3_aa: CSVETSGMDEQYF

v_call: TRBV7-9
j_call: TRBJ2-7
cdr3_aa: CASSPPFLEQYF

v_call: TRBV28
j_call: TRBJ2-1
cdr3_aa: CATTPGLNEQFF

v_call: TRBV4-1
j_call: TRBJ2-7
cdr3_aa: CASSQLGGLYF

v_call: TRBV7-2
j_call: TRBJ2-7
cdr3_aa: CASSSGTWDGEQYF

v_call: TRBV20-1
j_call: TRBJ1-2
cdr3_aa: CSARETGSNYGYTF

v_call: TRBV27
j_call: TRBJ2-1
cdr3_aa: CASSLLTSGSPKTNEQFF

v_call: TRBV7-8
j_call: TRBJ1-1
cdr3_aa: CASSLWETGVYTEAFF

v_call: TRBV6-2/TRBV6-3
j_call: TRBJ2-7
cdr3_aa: CASSYERPYEQYF